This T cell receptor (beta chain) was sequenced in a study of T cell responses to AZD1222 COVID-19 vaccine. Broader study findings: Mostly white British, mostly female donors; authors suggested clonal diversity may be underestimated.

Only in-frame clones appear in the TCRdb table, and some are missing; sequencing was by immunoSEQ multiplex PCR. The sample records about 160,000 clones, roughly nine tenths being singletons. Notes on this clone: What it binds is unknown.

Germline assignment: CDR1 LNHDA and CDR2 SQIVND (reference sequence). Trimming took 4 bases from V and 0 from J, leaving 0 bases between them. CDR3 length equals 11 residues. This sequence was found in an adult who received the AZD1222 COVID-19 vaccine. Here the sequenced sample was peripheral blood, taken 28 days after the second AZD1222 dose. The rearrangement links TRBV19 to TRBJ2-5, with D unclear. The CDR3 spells CASSNQETQYF. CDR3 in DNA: TGTGCCAGTAGTAACCAAGAGACCCAGTACTTC.